This note documents a single T cell receptor (beta chain) sequence. At least ten counts were recorded for this clonotype. Its antigen target is currently unknown. Base qualities are missing; no much larger clone stands one base away. Including the terminal cysteine and phenylalanine, the CDR3 comprises 13 residues. Just the 39-base CDR3 DNA is kept, in frame starting at base 1. V is clipped by 2 bases and J by 3 bases, and the sequence between their germline boundaries is 7 bases long. The data derive from a study of Graves' ophthalmopathy and Graves' hyperthyroidism (dated by TCRdb to the late 2010s). Notes on the research overall: A patient counted as having stable hyperthyroidism if there was no progression to ophthalmopathy within 18 months of follow-up. To explore V-J signatures that distinguish ophthalmopathy from hyperthyroidism, a discovery set of 100 patients was enrolled, made up of 40 to 45 with ophthalmopathy and 55 to 65 with stable hyperthyroidism. An independent validation cohort comprised some 19 hyperthyroidism patients and about 16 patients who later progressed from hyperthyroidism to ophthalmopathy. In total, some 130 blood samples were TCR-sequenced: 40 to 45 ophthalmopathy, over 70 hyperthyroidism and 17 hyperthyroidism-to-ophthalmopathy patients. In about six hyperthyroidism patients, T-cell repertoires of thyroid tissue and blood were compared. Once sampling was done, hyperthyroidism patients were given methimazole at a starting dose of 30 mg daily, while ophthalmopathy patients were given high-dose intravenous methylprednisolone. TCR beta repertoire signatures were used to distinguish Graves' ophthalmopathy from Graves' hyperthyroidism and to predict progression to ophthalmopathy.

Hyperthyroidism patients were newly diagnosed, with disease duration under 2 months, and aged 18 to 65 years. Anyone with other autoimmune diseases, uncontrolled infections, pregnancy or lactation was excluded from the study. Diagnosis was based on clinical symptoms, serum thyroxine, TRAb, thyroid ultrasound and orbital computed tomography. Total RNA was extracted with Trizol reagent and quality-checked on an Agilent 2100 Bioanalyzer. General conclusions and limits of the study: Among expanded thyroid clonotypes with frequency above 0.001, most also showed up in blood, which suggests that blood repertoires may reflect the thyroid immune response. No statistical method was used to predetermine the sample size, and group allocation was not hidden from the investigators. The 13-signature model separated ophthalmopathy from stable hyperthyroidism with around 90% sensitivity and 81% to 82% specificity in cross-validation, and 80%/75% in the test set. In validation, the model predicted ophthalmopathy progression with about 71% sensitivity and roughly 72% specificity; around twelve predicted patients were CT-confirmed with GO in a median of around 6 months.

For repertoire sequencing, TCR beta CDR3 regions were amplified from RNA transcripts. HTBI primers and the Qiagen OneStep RT-PCR kit were used in a first-round RT-PCR, which was followed by a second-round multiplex PCR, size selection and purification. Sequencing of the libraries was carried out on an Illumina HiSeq2000 in paired-end mode with 100 bp reads. In the original analysis: SOAPnuke was used to process the reads, throwing out any read that had adapters, had uncalled bases, had a mean Phred below 15, or lacked an exact constant-primer or identifier match. COPE v1.2.5 was used to merge high-quality paired reads. Each unique nucleotide sequence was treated as a clonotype, and MiTCR v1.1 was used to align the clonotypes to the IMGT TRB V, D and J references. Analysis was restricted to V-J combinations with a frequency above 0.0001, which covered 99% to 99.2% of repertoires. For each V-J combination, a TCR clonal expansion and chaos score was defined as F50 clonal expansion divided by the chaos observed in the TCRdist matrix. Welch's t-statistics and random forest were used to reduce the features to about a dozen V-J combinations, which were then used as input to a naive Bayes classifier. The similarity between thyroid and blood repertoires was quantified using the Morisita-Horn index. TCRdb reanalyzed the raw reads on its own, using fastp at Q25 for trimming and MiXCR for clone calling, and kept in-frame beta chains. Identical CDR3 protein sequences are pooled into one entry, listed with their most common genes and DNA. These V and J calls derive from TCRdb rather than the authors' analysis. This sample gives about 1.2 million distinct CDR3 sequences in total; about 40% of them show up just once. The ten largest account for roughly 10% of the sample.

Material for sequencing was peripheral blood or thyroid tissue (not recorded which). This sequence was found in an adult man with Graves' hyperthyroidism. The sequence links TRBV12-3 or TRBV12-4 to TRBJ1-2, with the D segment identity uncertain. The DNA sequence reads TGTGCCAGCAGTTTACGCGGCTACTATGGCTACACCTTC. This yields the protein CASSLRGYYGYTF.